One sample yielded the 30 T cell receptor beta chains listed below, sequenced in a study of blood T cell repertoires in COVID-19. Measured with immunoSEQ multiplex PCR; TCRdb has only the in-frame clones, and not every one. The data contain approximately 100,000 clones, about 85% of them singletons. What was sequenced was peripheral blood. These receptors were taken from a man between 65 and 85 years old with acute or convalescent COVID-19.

CDR3 protein: CASSFTTRGIANEKLFF. CDR3 sequence (DNA): TGTGCCAGCAGTTTTACGACTCGGGGGATAGCTAATGAAAAACTGTTTTTT. The genes are TRBV28 and TRBJ1-4; maybe TRBD1 (5 bases). Deletions cut 3 bases from V and 3 bases from J, with 17 bases between. The germline V gene encodes CDR1 MDHEN and CDR2 SYDVKM. This CDR3 is built from 17 residues.

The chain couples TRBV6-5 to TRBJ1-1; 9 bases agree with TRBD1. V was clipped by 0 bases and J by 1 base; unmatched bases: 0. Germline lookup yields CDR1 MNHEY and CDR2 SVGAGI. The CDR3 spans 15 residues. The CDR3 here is CASSYSGQGNTEAFF. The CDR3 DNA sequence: TGTGCCAGCAGTTACTCGGGACAGGGGAACACTGAAGCTTTCTTT.

Written as DNA, the CDR3 is TGTGCCAGCAGCACCAGGGACAGTCATTCCTATGGCTACACCTTC. Its protein is CASSTRDSHSYGYTF. This chain joins TRBV11-1 and TRBJ1-2; 7 nucleotides agree with TRBD1. From germline, CDR1 is SGHAT and CDR2 FQDESV (reference sequence). The CDR3 spans 15 residues. V shed 5 bases, J shed 4 bases, and the junction held 10 bases outside the gene matches.

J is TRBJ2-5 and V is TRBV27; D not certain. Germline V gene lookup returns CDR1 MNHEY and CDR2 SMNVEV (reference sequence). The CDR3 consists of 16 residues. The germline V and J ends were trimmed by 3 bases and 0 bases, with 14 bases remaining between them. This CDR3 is CASSFITGRNQETQYF. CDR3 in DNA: TGTGCCAGCAGTTTCATAACGGGTCGAAACCAAGAGACCCAGTACTTC.

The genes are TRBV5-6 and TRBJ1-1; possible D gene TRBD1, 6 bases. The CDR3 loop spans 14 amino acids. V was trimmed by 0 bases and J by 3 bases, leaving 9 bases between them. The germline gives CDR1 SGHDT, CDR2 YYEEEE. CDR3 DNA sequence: TGTGCCAGCAGCTTGGCAGGGGCCGACACTGAAGCTTTCTTT. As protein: CASSLAGADTEAFF.

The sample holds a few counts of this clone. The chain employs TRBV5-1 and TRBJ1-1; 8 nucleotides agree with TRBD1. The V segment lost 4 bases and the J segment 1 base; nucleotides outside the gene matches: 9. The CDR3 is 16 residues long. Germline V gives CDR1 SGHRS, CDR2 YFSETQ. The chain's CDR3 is CASSADRGMTNTEAFF. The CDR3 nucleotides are TGCGCCAGCAGCGCCGACAGGGGCATGACGAACACTGAAGCTTTCTTT.

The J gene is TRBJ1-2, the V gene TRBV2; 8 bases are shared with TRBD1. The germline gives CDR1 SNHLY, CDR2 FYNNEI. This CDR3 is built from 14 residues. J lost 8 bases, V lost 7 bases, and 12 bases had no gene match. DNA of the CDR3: TGTGCCAGCAATCCGGACAGGGAATGGGGAGGCTACACCTTC. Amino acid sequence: CASNPDREWGGYTF.

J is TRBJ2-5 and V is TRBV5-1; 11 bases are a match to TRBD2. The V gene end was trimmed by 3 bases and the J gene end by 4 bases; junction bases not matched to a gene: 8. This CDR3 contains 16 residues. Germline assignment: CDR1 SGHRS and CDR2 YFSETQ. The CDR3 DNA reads TGCGCCAGCAGCTCAAACCGGCTAGCGGGGGGAGAGACCCAGTACTTC. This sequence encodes CASSSNRLAGGETQYF.

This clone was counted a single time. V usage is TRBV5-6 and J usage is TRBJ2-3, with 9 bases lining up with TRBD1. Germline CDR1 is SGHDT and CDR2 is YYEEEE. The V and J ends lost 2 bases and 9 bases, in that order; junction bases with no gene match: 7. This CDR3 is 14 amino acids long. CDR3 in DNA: TGTGCCAGCAGCTTTCGGACAGGGGCCGTAACGCAGTATTTT. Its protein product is CASSFRTGAVTQYF.

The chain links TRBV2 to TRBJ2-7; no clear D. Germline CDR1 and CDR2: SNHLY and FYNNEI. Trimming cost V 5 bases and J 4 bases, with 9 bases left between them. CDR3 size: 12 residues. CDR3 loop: CASSPQTYEQYV. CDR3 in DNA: TGTGCCAGCAGTCCCCAAACTTACGAGCAGTACGTC.

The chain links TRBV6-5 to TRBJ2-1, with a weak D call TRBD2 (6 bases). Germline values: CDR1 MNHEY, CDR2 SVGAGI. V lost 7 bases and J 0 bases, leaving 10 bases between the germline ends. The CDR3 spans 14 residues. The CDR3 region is CASTGVGSYNEQFF. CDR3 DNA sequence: TGTGCCAGCACGGGGGTGGGCTCCTACAATGAGCAGTTCTTC.

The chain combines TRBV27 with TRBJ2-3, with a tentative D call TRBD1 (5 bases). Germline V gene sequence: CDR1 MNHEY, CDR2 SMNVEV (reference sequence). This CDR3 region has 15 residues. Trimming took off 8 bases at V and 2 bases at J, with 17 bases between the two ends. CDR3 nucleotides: TGTGCCAGCTCAACCTTAAGACAGTTCACAGATACGCAGTATTTT. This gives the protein CASSTLRQFTDTQYF.

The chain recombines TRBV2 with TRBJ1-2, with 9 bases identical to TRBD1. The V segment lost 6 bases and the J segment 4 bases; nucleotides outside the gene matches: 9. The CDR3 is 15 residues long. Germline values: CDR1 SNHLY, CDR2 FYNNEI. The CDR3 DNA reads TGTGCCAGCAGCAGGACAGGGGTTGTCTCCTATGGCTACACCTTC. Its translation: CASSRTGVVSYGYTF.

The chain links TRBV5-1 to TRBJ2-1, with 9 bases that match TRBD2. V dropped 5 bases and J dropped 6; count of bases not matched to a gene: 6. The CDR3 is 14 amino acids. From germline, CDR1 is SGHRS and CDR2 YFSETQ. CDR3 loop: CASRSSGEGNEQFF. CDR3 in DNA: TGCGCCAGCAGGTCTAGCGGGGAGGGCAATGAGCAGTTCTTC.

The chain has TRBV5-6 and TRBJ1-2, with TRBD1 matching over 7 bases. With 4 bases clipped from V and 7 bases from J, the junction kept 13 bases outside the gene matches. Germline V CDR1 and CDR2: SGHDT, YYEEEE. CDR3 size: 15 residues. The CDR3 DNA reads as TGTGCCAGCAGCGGCTGGGACAGAGGGCGAGGTGGCTACACCTTC. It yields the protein CASSGWDRGRGGYTF.

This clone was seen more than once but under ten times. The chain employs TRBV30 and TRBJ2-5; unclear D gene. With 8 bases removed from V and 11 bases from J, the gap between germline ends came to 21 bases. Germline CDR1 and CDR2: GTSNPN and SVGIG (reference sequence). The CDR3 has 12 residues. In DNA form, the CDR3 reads TGTGCCGGCGACGGAACTACGGCACATCAGTACTTC. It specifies CAGDGTTAHQYF.

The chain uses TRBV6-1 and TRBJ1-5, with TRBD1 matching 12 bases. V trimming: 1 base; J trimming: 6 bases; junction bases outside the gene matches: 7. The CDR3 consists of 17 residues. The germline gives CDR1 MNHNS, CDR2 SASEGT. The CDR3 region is CASSEEGRDRGLQPQHF. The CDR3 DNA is TGTGCCAGCAGTGAAGAGGGACGGGACAGGGGGCTTCAGCCCCAGCATTTT.

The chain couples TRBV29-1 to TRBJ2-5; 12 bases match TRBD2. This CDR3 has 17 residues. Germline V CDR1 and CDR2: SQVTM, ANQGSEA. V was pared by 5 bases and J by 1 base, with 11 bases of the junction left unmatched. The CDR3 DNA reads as TGCAGCGTTTTGGGGGGACTAGCGGGTCCTACCCAAGAGACCCAGTACTTC. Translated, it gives CSVLGGLAGPTQETQYF.

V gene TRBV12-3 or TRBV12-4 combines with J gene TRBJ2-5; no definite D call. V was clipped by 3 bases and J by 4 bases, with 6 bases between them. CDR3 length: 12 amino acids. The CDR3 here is CASSFNSETQYF. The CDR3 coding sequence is TGTGCCAGCAGTTTTAATTCAGAGACCCAGTACTTC.

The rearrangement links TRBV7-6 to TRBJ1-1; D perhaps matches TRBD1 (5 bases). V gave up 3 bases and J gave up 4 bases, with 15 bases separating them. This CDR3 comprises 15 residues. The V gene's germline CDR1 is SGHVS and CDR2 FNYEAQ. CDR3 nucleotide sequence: TGTGCCAGCAGCTTCGCTCGTCAGGGTCCCACTGAAGCTTTCTTT. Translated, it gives CASSFARQGPTEAFF.

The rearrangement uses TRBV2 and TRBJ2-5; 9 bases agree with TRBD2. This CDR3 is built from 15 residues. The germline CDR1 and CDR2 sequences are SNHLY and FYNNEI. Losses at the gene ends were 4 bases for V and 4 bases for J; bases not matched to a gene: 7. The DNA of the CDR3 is TGTGCCAGCAGTGCTGAAGCGGGGGGCGGAGAGACCCAGTACTTC. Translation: CASSAEAGGGETQYF. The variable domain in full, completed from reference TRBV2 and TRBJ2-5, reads EPEVTQTPSHQVTQMGQEVILRCVPISNHLYFYWYRQILGQKVEFLVSFYNNEISEKSEIFDDQFSVERPDGSNFTLKIRSTKLEDSAMYFCASSAEAGGGETQYFGPGTRLLVL.

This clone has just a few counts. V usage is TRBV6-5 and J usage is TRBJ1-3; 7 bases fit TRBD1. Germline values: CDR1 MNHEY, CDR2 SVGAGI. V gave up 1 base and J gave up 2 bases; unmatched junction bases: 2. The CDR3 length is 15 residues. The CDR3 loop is CASSYYRGAGNTIYF. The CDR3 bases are TGTGCCAGCAGTTACTACAGGGGTGCTGGAAACACCATATATTTT.

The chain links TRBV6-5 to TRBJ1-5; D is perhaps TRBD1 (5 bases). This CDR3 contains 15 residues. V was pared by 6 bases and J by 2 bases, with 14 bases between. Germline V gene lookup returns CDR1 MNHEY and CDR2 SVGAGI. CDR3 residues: CASRQTVMGNQPQHF. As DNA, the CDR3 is TGTGCCAGCAGGCAGACAGTCATGGGCAATCAGCCCCAGCATTTT.

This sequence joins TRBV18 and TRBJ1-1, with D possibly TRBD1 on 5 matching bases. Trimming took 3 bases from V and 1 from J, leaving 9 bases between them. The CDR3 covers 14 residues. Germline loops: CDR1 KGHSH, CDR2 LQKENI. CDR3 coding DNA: TGTGCCAGCTCACCGGAGGGGTCGAACACTGAAGCTTTCTTT. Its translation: CASSPEGSNTEAFF.

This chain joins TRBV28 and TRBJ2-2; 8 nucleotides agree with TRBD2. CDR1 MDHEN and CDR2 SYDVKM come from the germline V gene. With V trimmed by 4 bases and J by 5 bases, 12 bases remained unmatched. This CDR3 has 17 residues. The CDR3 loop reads CASSWAGRGVPTGELFF. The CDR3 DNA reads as TGTGCCAGCAGTTGGGCTGGGCGGGGGGTACCGACCGGGGAGCTGTTTTTT. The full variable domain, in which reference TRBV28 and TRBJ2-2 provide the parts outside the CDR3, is DVKVTQSSRYLVKRTGEKVFLECVQDMDHENMFWYRQDPGLGLRLIYFSYDVKMKEKGDIPEGYSVSREKKERFSLILESASTNQTSMYLCASSWAGRGVPTGELFFGEGSRLTVL.

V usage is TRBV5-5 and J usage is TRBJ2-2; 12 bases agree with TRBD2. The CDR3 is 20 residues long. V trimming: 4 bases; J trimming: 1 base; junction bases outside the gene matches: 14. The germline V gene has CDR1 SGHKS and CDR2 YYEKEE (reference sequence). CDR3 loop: CASSPATWTSGAQNTGELFF. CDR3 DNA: TGTGCCAGCAGCCCCGCGACGTGGACTAGCGGGGCCCAGAACACCGGGGAGCTGTTTTTT.

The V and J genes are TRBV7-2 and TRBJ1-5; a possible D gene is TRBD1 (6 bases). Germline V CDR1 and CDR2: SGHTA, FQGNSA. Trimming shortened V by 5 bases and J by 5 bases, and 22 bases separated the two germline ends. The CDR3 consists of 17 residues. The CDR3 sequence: CASSVGAPGQRDQPQHF. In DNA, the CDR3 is TGTGCCAGCAGCGTGGGGGCTCCTGGGCAGAGGGATCAGCCCCAGCATTTT. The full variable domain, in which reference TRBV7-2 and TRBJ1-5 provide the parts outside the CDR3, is GAGVSQSPSNKVTEKGKDVELRCDPISGHTALYWYRQSLGQGLEFLIYFQGNSAPDKSGLPSDRFSAERTGGSVSTLTIQRTQQEDSAVYLCASSVGAPGQRDQPQHFGDGTRLSIL.

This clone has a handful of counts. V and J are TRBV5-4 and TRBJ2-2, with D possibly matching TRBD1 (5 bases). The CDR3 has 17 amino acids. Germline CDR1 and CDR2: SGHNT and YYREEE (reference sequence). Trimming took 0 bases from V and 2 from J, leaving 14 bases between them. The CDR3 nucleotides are TGTGCCAGCAGCTTGGGCGGCAGGGCTGGAAACACCGGGGAGCTGTTTTTT. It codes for CASSLGGRAGNTGELFF.

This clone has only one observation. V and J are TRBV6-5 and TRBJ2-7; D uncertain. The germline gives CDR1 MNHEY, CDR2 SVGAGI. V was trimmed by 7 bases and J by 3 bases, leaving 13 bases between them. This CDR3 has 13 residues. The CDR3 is CASTETIRYEQYV. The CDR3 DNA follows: TGTGCCAGCACCGAGACAATCCGCTACGAGCAGTACGTC.

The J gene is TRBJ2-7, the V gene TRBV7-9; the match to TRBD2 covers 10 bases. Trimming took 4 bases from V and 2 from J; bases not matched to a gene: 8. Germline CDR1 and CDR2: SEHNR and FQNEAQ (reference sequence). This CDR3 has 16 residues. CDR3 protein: CASSYRGLAGAYEQYV. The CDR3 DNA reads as TGTGCCAGCAGCTACCGCGGGCTAGCGGGGGCCTACGAGCAGTACGTC.